The 30 T cell receptor beta chains reported below all come from one sample, sequenced in a study of cytomegalovirus exposure and HLA in healthy donors. The PCR made use of 60 Vbeta and 13 Jbeta primers. TCRdb's table, derived via immunoSEQ multiplex PCR, lists solely in-frame clones and lacks some. The profile shows about 140,000 clones, around 81% of them singletons. The sample consisted of PBMCs. The source of these receptors is a male donor in good health and CMV-seronegative.

This chain joins TRBV2 and TRBJ2-2, with 9 positions matching TRBD2. Trimming removed 6 bases from V and 3 bases from J; junction bases left unmatched: 5. The germline CDR1 and CDR2 sequences are SNHLY and FYNNEI. The CDR3 is 15 amino acids. The CDR3 protein is CASRKTSGDTGELFF. CDR3 bases: TGTGCCAGCAGAAAGACTAGCGGAGACACCGGGGAGCTGTTTTTT.

The genes are TRBV5-1 and TRBJ1-1; D is perhaps TRBD1 (6 bases). Trimming pared 4 bases from V and 0 bases from J, leaving 10 bases between. The CDR3 contains 14 residues. CDR1 is SGHRS, CDR2 YFSETQ, per germline. The CDR3 sequence: CASSVTGMNTEAFF. CDR3 nucleotide sequence: TGCGCCAGCAGCGTAACAGGGATGAACACTGAAGCTTTCTTT. Full variable domain (remainder filled in from reference TRBV5-1 and TRBJ1-1): KAGVTQTPRYLIKTRGQQVTLSCSPISGHRSVSWYQQTPGQGLQFLFEYFSETQRNKGNFPGRFSGRQFSNSRSEMNVSTLELGDSALYLCASSVTGMNTEAFFGQGTRLTVV.

The V call is TRBV6-4, the J call TRBJ1-1; D remains unclear. Germline CDR1 reads MRHNA; CDR2 reads SNTAGT. This CDR3 has 13 residues. The V and J ends lost 4 bases and 1 base respectively, with 7 bases between them. CDR3 region: CASSAFRNTEAFF. CDR3 bases: TGTGCCAGCAGTGCCTTCCGGAACACTGAAGCTTTCTTT.

The rearrangement links TRBV7-6 to TRBJ2-7, with D possibly TRBD1 on 5 matching bases. The CDR3 is 14 amino acids. Trimming cost V 2 bases and J 5 bases, with 13 bases left between them. The germline CDR1 and CDR2 sequences are SGHVS and FNYEAQ. CDR3 DNA: TGTGCCAGCAGCTTATCGGCAGGGTTGAACGAGCAGTACTTC. Protein: CASSLSAGLNEQYF.

This sequence joins TRBV19 and TRBJ2-2, with 9 bases lining up with TRBD1. The CDR3 contains 16 residues. The junction had 10 bases not matched to a gene; V was cut back by 3 bases and J by 8 bases. Germline V gene data show CDR1 as LNHDA and CDR2 as SQIVND (reference sequence). The CDR3 DNA follows: TGTGCCAGTAGTATTCTTGGGACAGGGATGTTAGGGGAGCTGTTTTTT. This sequence encodes CASSILGTGMLGELFF.

The genes are TRBV19 and TRBJ1-4; perhaps TRBD1 as D (5 bases). Per the germline V gene, CDR1 is LNHDA and CDR2 is SQIVND (reference sequence). The CDR3 is made up of 14 amino acids. V was shortened by 6 bases and J by 6 bases, with 14 bases between the two germline ends. In DNA form, the CDR3 reads TGTGCCAGTAGCTACTTTCGGACACATGAAAAACTGTTTTTT. Translation gives CASSYFRTHEKLFF.

In nucleotides, the CDR3 is TGTGCCAGCTCCATGGACCGAGGGGGGGAGCTGTTTTTT. Protein: CASSMDRGGELFF. This chain links TRBV11-2 with TRBJ2-2; D might be TRBD2 (5 bases). Trimming cost V 8 bases and J 8 bases, with 15 bases left between them. There are 13 residues in the CDR3. The germline gives CDR1 SGHAT, CDR2 FQNNGV.

The chain uses TRBV7-9 and TRBJ1-2, with 11 bases that match TRBD1. V was pared by 0 bases and J by 7 bases, with 4 bases of the junction left unmatched. Germline lookup yields CDR1 SEHNR and CDR2 FQNEAQ (reference sequence). The CDR3 runs to 15 residues. The CDR3 sequence is CASSLADRGPSGYTF. The DNA for the CDR3 is TGTGCCAGCAGCTTAGCGGACAGGGGGCCTAGTGGCTACACCTTC.

The chain is built from TRBV7-2 and TRBJ1-1, with 7 positions matching TRBD1. CDR3 length: 13 residues. The ends lost 1 base at V and 10 bases at J; junction bases unmatched: 6. Germline lookup yields CDR1 SGHTA and CDR2 FQGNSA. As DNA, the CDR3 is TGTGCCAGCAGCTTAGTTCAGGGGGTGGGAGCTTTCTTT. Encoded protein: CASSLVQGVGAFF.

The chain recombines TRBV13 with TRBJ1-2, with TRBD1 identical over 7 bases. The CDR3 is made up of 13 amino acids. The germline V gene encodes CDR1 PRHDT and CDR2 FYEKMQ (reference sequence). V was pared by 7 bases and J by 4 bases, with 6 bases of the junction left unmatched. CDR3 amino acids: CASNLGTAYGYTF. In DNA, the CDR3 is TGTGCCAGCAACCTCGGGACAGCCTATGGCTACACCTTC.

V gene TRBV19 combines with J gene TRBJ1-1; tentative D call: TRBD1 (6 bases). The V end lost 5 bases, the J end lost 3 bases, and 13 bases lay between the germline ends. The CDR3 length is 14 residues. In germline, CDR1 is LNHDA, CDR2 SQIVND (reference sequence). The CDR3 DNA follows: TGTGCCAGTAGTGAATATAAGGGGGACACTGAAGCTTTCTTT. It specifies CASSEYKGDTEAFF.

The gene calls are TRBV5-1 and TRBJ1-5, with D tentatively TRBD1 (6 bases). This CDR3 contains 15 residues. With 0 bases removed from V and 5 bases from J, the gap between germline ends came to 12 bases. Germline CDR1 SGHRS, CDR2 YFSETQ. The CDR3 nucleotides read TGCGCCAGCAGCTTGGCGTCTGGGGGCGATCAGCCCCAGCATTTT. It encodes CASSLASGGDQPQHF.

J is TRBJ1-2 and V is TRBV14; D remains ambiguous. The germline V and J ends were trimmed by 0 bases and 2 bases, with 13 bases remaining between them. This CDR3 has 16 residues. Germline-derived CDR1 and CDR2 are SGHDN and FVKESK. In DNA, the CDR3 is TGTGCCAGCAGCCAAGATCTCGGCAGACTGAACTATGGCTACACCTTC. It is translated as CASSQDLGRLNYGYTF. Drawing the rest from reference TRBV14 and TRBJ1-2, the complete variable domain is EAGVTQFPSHSVIEKGQTVTLRCDPISGHDNLYWYRRVMGKEIKFLLHFVKESKQDESGMPNNRFLAERTGGTYSTLKVQPAELEDSGVYFCASSQDLGRLNYGYTFGSGTRLTVV.

This clone was seen once. The genes are TRBV30 and TRBJ2-2; unclear D gene. Germline V gives CDR1 GTSNPN, CDR2 SVGIG (reference sequence). The CDR3 sequence is 13 residues long. V was pared by 0 bases and J by 4 bases, with 6 bases between. Written as DNA, the CDR3 is TGTGCCTGGAGTGTAACTGTCACCGGGGAGCTGTTTTTT. Its translation: CAWSVTVTGELFF.

In DNA, the CDR3 is TGTGCCAGCAGCTTAGGCCAGGCCAATAATGAAAAACTGTTTTTT. It encodes CASSLGQANNEKLFF. The chain employs TRBV7-9 and TRBJ1-4; D unclear. Deletions cut 1 base from V and 4 bases from J, with 10 bases between. The germline V gene has CDR1 SEHNR and CDR2 FQNEAQ (reference sequence). The CDR3 length is 15 residues.

The V and J genes are TRBV6-5 and TRBJ2-7; 7 bases line up with TRBD2. V dropped 7 bases and J dropped 2; count of bases not matched to a gene: 5. The CDR3 sequence is 13 residues long. The germline V gene has CDR1 MNHEY and CDR2 SVGAGI. The CDR3 bases are TGTGCCAGCACCCGGGGAGGGGCCTACGAGCAGTACTTC. Amino acids: CASTRGGAYEQYF.

The chain combines TRBV18 with TRBJ1-1; no firm D call. CDR1 and CDR2 from the germline V gene are KGHSH and LQKENI. With 6 bases removed from V and 3 bases from J, the gap between germline ends came to 11 bases. This CDR3 region has 13 residues. The CDR3 nucleotides read TGTGCCAGCTCCTCCGGTTCCGACACTGAAGCTTTCTTT. Translated: CASSSGSDTEAFF.

The chain links TRBV10-3 to TRBJ1-1; unclear D gene. Germline V gene data show CDR1 as ENHRY and CDR2 as SYGVKD. This CDR3 has 16 amino acids. V was trimmed by 0 bases and J by 0 bases, leaving 11 bases between them. CDR3 protein: CAISESNGRLNTEAFF. In nucleotides, the CDR3 is TGTGCCATCAGTGAGTCGAATGGGCGCTTGAACACTGAAGCTTTCTTT.

This clone was detected a few times. CDR3 sequence reads: CASSLGGVGGELFF. The CDR3 DNA reads TGTGCCAGCAGCTTAGGCGGGGTTGGCGGGGAGCTGTTTTTT. The chain has TRBV7-3 and TRBJ2-2; a weak D match, TRBD2 (6 bases). V gave up 2 bases and J gave up 7 bases, with 11 bases separating them. The CDR3 is 14 residues long. CDR1 is SGHTA, CDR2 FQGTGA, per germline. The variable domain in full, with the rest retrieved from reference TRBV7-3 and TRBJ2-2, is GAGVSQTPSNKVTEKGKYVELRCDPISGHTALYWYRQSLGQGPEFLIYFQGTGAADDSGLPNDRFFAVRPEGSVSTLKIQRTERGDSAVYLCASSLGGVGGELFFGEGSRLTVL.

The chain has TRBV6-1 and TRBJ1-2, with D hard to call. The CDR3 contains 12 residues. Per germline, CDR1 MNHNS and CDR2 SASEGT. Trimming cost V 1 base and J 8 bases, with 8 bases left between them. CDR3 DNA: TGTGCCAGCAGTGAAGTAATCAGGGGCTACACCTTC. Protein sequence: CASSEVIRGYTF.

The rearrangement uses TRBV4-2 and TRBJ2-3, with TRBD2 identical over 9 bases. Germline V gene sequence: CDR1 LGHNA, CDR2 YNFKEQ. This CDR3 comprises 16 residues. The V and J ends lost 0 bases and 4 bases, in that order; junction bases with no gene match: 5. This CDR3 reads CASSQEESSGADTQYF. The CDR3 DNA reads TGTGCCAGCAGCCAAGAGGAGTCTAGCGGGGCAGATACGCAGTATTTT.

This sequence joins TRBV27 and TRBJ2-1; 8 nucleotides line up with TRBD1. With V trimmed by 6 bases and J by 0 bases, 1 base remained unmatched. Per the germline V gene, CDR1 is MNHEY and CDR2 is SMNVEV (reference sequence). CDR3 length equals 14 residues. Here the CDR3 DNA reads TGTGCCAGCAGGGGACAGGACTCCTACAATGAGCAGTTCTTC. Encoded protein: CASRGQDSYNEQFF.

The chain combines TRBV5-4 with TRBJ1-2, with a tentative D call TRBD1 (6 bases). V lost 0 bases and J 4 bases, leaving 13 bases between the germline ends. The CDR3 runs to 15 residues. The germline CDR1 and CDR2 sequences are SGHNT and YYREEE (reference sequence). Written as DNA, the CDR3 is TGTGCCAGCAGCTTGGACAGGGCCCTCATCTATGGCTACACCTTC. Its translation is CASSLDRALIYGYTF.

J is TRBJ1-1 and V is TRBV5-1, with D possibly being TRBD1 (5 bases). This CDR3 has 16 amino acids. V dropped 7 bases and J dropped 0 bases, with 19 bases sitting between them. Per germline, CDR1 SGHRS and CDR2 YFSETQ. CDR3 DNA: TGCGCCAGCCAAGCAGAGGCTTGGGGGGTGAACACTGAAGCTTTCTTT. It codes for CASQAEAWGVNTEAFF.

The chain employs TRBV25-1 and TRBJ1-2, with D maybe TRBD1 (6 bases). This CDR3 comprises 13 residues. V lost 5 bases to trimming and J lost 6 bases, with 13 bases between them. Germline V lookup: CDR1 MGHDK, CDR2 SYGVNS. The CDR3 bases are TGTGCCAGCAGTTCAACAGGGCGGAATGGCTACACCTTC. It codes for CASSSTGRNGYTF.

The genes are TRBV18 and TRBJ2-1; D is perhaps TRBD2 (5 bases). The CDR3 is 14 amino acids. Germline V gene data show CDR1 as KGHSH and CDR2 as LQKENI. V was clipped by 2 bases and J by 0 bases, with 5 bases between them. The CDR3 spells CASSPGSSYNEQFF. The CDR3 nucleotides are TGTGCCAGCTCACCAGGGAGCTCCTACAATGAGCAGTTCTTC. Full variable domain (outside the CDR3, taken from reference TRBV18 and TRBJ2-1): NAGVMQNPRHLVRRRGQEARLRCSPMKGHSHVYWYRQLPEEGLKFMVYLQKENIIDESGMPKERFSAEFPKEGPSILRIQQVVRGDSAAYFCASSPGSSYNEQFFGPGTRLTVL.

The chain is built from TRBV11-1 and TRBJ1-2; no clear D. V was shortened by 4 bases and J by 7 bases, with 7 bases between the two germline ends. The CDR3 sequence is 11 residues long. CDR1 and CDR2 from the germline V gene are SGHAT and FQDESV (reference sequence). CDR3 sequence reads: CASSYRGGYTF. The CDR3 region has the DNA TGTGCCAGCAGCTACCGGGGTGGCTACACCTTC.

The chain employs TRBV5-1 and TRBJ2-1; weak D call: TRBD2 (7 bases). The V gene lost 7 bases and the J gene lost 5 bases, with 19 bases spanning the gap. CDR3 length: 15 residues. The germline V gene encodes CDR1 SGHRS and CDR2 YFSETQ. CDR3 DNA sequence: TGCGCCAGCTCAAAGGGGGGGGGCGGGGACAATGAGCAGTTCTTC. Protein sequence: CASSKGGGGDNEQFF. Full variable domain (rest looked up from reference TRBV5-1 and TRBJ2-1): KAGVTQTPRYLIKTRGQQVTLSCSPISGHRSVSWYQQTPGQGLQFLFEYFSETQRNKGNFPGRFSGRQFSNSRSEMNVSTLELGDSALYLCASSKGGGGDNEQFFGPGTRLTVL.

The CDR3 DNA sequence: TGCGCCAGCAGCCATCTGGGACAGGGGGACACTGAAGCTTTCTTT. This translates into CASSHLGQGDTEAFF. The rearrangement links TRBV4-1 to TRBJ1-1; the match to TRBD1 covers 11 bases. The CDR3 sequence is 15 residues long. Germline V gene data show CDR1 as MGHRA and CDR2 as YSYEKL. V was clipped by 3 bases and J by 3 bases; unmatched bases: 3.

In this sample, this clone turned up a few times. This chain joins TRBV5-4 and TRBJ1-1; D gene unclear. V lost 0 bases to trimming and J lost 4 bases, with 16 bases between them. Per the germline V gene, CDR1 is SGHNT and CDR2 is YYREEE (reference sequence). This CDR3 spans 16 amino acids. As DNA, the CDR3 is TGTGCCAGCAGCTTGGGGCTTGGTGAGGGTTTCACTGAAGCTTTCTTT. Translating gives CASSLGLGEGFTEAFF.